This TCR beta chain was captured by sequencing in a study of shared clonotypes between healthy human individuals. Broader study findings: Non-shared clonotypes had lower generation probabilities than clonotypes shared by all four sorted-subset donors. Among the subsets, naive ones generally showed larger estimated richness than memory ones.

In the authors' workflow: Junction-only immunoSEQ data arrived without quality scores, meaning filtering differed. TCRdb's table, derived via immunoSEQ multiplex PCR, lists solely in-frame clones and lacks some. V and J calls and clone size follow that table, whereas D and trimming were derived from the DNA. The repertoire consists of roughly 1,000,000 clones, with about 84% occurring once and the leading ten covering under 0.65%. Trimming removed 6 bases from V and 3 bases from J, with 18 bases in between. Germline CDR1 reads SNHLY; CDR2 reads FYNNEI. The CDR3 runs to 17 residues. Of note for this clone: Its antigen is currently unknown.

This TCR came from a man aged 18 to 30 in good health. Some clones in this sample may be carry-over from other donors' samples. Sequenced material: memory CD4+ T cells from PBMCs. As for subset: CD45RA-negative fraction. The rearrangement links TRBV2 to TRBJ2-6; a weak D match, TRBD1 (6 bases). The DNA of the CDR3 is TGTGCCAGCAGGCGCAGGGGTTTAGAATTTGGGGCCAACGTCCTGACTTTC. Its translation is CASRRRGLEFGANVLTF.